The source of this T cell receptor (beta chain) is a study of CD8+CD57+ T cells in acquired aplastic anemia. Across the whole study: Sorted CD4+ plus CD8+ cells gave DNA averaging around 3 ug. Whole-study results and caveats: The CD8+ Simpson's diversity of patients and controls was not significantly different.

Unmatched junction bases numbered 3, after V lost 3 bases and J lost 6 bases. CDR1 is DFQATT and CDR2 is SNEGSKA in the germline V gene (reference sequence). This CDR3 spans 13 amino acids. This clonotype was found once. Antigen unknown. According to the study, genomic DNA was the template for TCR beta VDJ and CDR3 profiling. From the reads, TCRdb called clonotypes with MiXCR, one entry per CDR3 protein. The sample lists more than 150,000 distinct CDR3 sequences, less than 50% occurring once. Only patients with CD8+CD57+ cell expansion on flow cytometry were chosen for sequencing. Acquired aplastic anemia of severe grade affected all patients. No patient had been given any therapy when blood was sampled.

The chain has TRBV20-1 and TRBJ2-1, with TRBD2 matching 9 bases. This clonotype originated in a human donor with aplastic anemia. The sample was sorted CD4+, CD8+, or CD8+CD57+ T cells (not recorded which) from PBMCs. In DNA, the CDR3 is TGCAGTGCTAGGGCGGGGGGGGTCAATGAGCAGTTCTTC. Residues: CSARAGGVNEQFF.